Shown below are 22 T cell receptor beta chains from a single sample sequenced in a study of T-cell reconstitution after alpha-beta-depleted transplantation in children. Unique molecular identifiers were incorporated during preparation of the TCRbeta library. TCRdb re-analysed the PCR reads in MiXCR, keeping a single row per CDR3 protein. The table lists 250,000 to 300,000 distinct CDR3 sequences, roughly 11% of them singletons, with 23% in the top ten. This material consisted of peripheral blood, taken 180 days after TCRalphabeta/CD19-depleted stem cell transplant. These TCRs come from a male patient between 2 and 15 years old who had a stem cell transplant for chronic granulomatous disease, so the T cells may come from the graft donor.

This chain uses TRBV10-1 with TRBJ2-7; D call uncertain. V shed 0 bases and J shed 12 bases, with 12 bases lying between them. This CDR3 spans 12 amino acids. Germline lookup yields CDR1 WNHNN and CDR2 SYGVQD (reference sequence). CDR3 residues: CASSESAQHTYF. The CDR3 DNA reads TGCGCCAGCAGTGAGTCGGCCCAGCATACGTACTTC.

This clonotype was seen many times. The CDR3 reads CASTPTGGMDEQYF. The CDR3 DNA sequence: TGTGCCAGCACGCCGACAGGGGGCATGGACGAGCAGTACTTC. The chain carries TRBV12-3 or TRBV12-4 and TRBJ2-7; 10 bases match TRBD1. The CDR3 runs 14 residues. After removal of 7 bases from V and 5 bases from J, the junction contained 8 bases not matched to a gene.

This clonotype was observed at least ten times. V usage is TRBV20-1 and J usage is TRBJ2-7; 8 nucleotides line up with TRBD2. Germline lookup yields CDR1 DFQATT and CDR2 SNEGSKA (reference sequence). V shed 6 bases, J shed 7 bases, and the junction held 17 bases outside the gene matches. CDR3 length: 15 amino acids. CDR3 nucleotides: TGCAGTGCGAAAGCTATCGGGAGGGCCATGGGGGAGCAGTACTTC. It codes for CSAKAIGRAMGEQYF.

This clonotype was seen repeatedly, ten times or more. The chain is built from TRBV7-8 and TRBJ2-7; D gene ambiguous. Trimming removed 5 bases from V and 2 bases from J, with 16 bases in between. This CDR3 has 15 amino acids. Germline V gene lookup returns CDR1 SGHVS and CDR2 FQNEAQ. As DNA, the CDR3 is TGTGCCAGCAGCACCCGGATCCTCGGCACCTACGAGCAGTACTTC. Translated: CASSTRILGTYEQYF.

This clonotype was seen ten or more times. This chain uses TRBV29-1 with TRBJ1-1; TRBD1 aligns across 7 bases. V gave up 7 bases and J gave up 11 bases; unmatched junction bases: 10. The length of the CDR3 is 11 residues. In germline, CDR1 is SQVTM, CDR2 ANQGSEA. The CDR3 bases are TGCAGCGCCTTAACAGGGGATGGGGCTTTCTTT. This translates into CSALTGDGAFF.

This clonotype showed up just a few times. This chain joins TRBV7-7 and TRBJ2-4; a weak D match, TRBD2 (5 bases). Per the germline V gene, CDR1 is SSHAT and CDR2 is FNYEAQ (reference sequence). The germline V and J ends were trimmed by 6 bases and 2 bases, with 11 bases remaining between them. The CDR3 consists of 14 residues. The CDR3 protein is CASSQAGTKNIQYF. The CDR3 coding sequence is TGTGCCAGCAGTCAAGCCGGGACCAAAAACATTCAGTACTTC. The full variable domain, completed using reference TRBV7-7 and TRBJ2-4, is GAGVSQSPRYKVTKRGQDVTLRCDPISSHATLYWYQQALGQGPEFLTYFNYEAQPDKSGLPSDRFSAERPEGSISTLTIQRTEQRDSAMYRCASSQAGTKNIQYFGAGTRLSVL.

This clonotype has a count of ten or more. The rearrangement links TRBV4-2 to TRBJ2-1; 13 positions match TRBD2. With V trimmed by 1 base and J by 4 bases, 7 bases remained unmatched. The CDR3 has 18 residues. In germline, CDR1 is LGHNA, CDR2 YNFKEQ. CDR3 residues: CASSQVTSGGGRYNEQFF. As DNA, the CDR3 is TGTGCCAGCAGCCAAGTTACTAGCGGGGGGGGAAGATACAATGAGCAGTTCTTC.

This clonotype was seen many times. The chain is built from TRBV29-1 and TRBJ2-1; 14 positions match TRBD2. Germline CDR1 SQVTM, CDR2 ANQGSEA. The CDR3 has 18 amino acids. J lost 3 bases, V lost 7 bases, and 14 bases had no gene match. The CDR3 region has the DNA TGCAGCGCCCCGGGGTCGGGACTAGCGGGAGTAGTCTACAATGAGCAGTTCTTC. It is translated as CSAPGSGLAGVVYNEQFF.

This clonotype was seen repeatedly, ten times or more. V is TRBV6-4 and J is TRBJ2-1; 11 nucleotides match TRBD2. From germline, CDR1 is MRHNA and CDR2 SNTAGT. The CDR3 spans 14 residues. V was pared by 2 bases and J by 6 bases, with 0 bases of the junction left unmatched. The CDR3 DNA reads as TGTGCCAGCAGTGACGGGACTAGCGGCAATGAGCAGTTCTTC. Translation: CASSDGTSGNEQFF.

This clonotype was observed at least ten times. The chain carries TRBV12-3 or TRBV12-4 and TRBJ2-7; 8 bases are a match to TRBD2. The CDR3 sequence is 17 residues long. After removal of 6 bases from V and 2 bases from J, the junction contained 15 bases not matched to a gene. The CDR3 region is CASRSPPAGLGAYEQYF. CDR3 sequence (DNA): TGTGCCAGCAGGTCCCCCCCGGCGGGACTAGGGGCCTACGAGCAGTACTTC.

At least ten counts were recorded for this clonotype. CDR3 DNA sequence: TGTGCCAGCAGCCAATGGGGTCGCGGGGGAAAAAGCTCCTACGAGCAGTACTTC. Translated: CASSQWGRGGKSSYEQYF. V is TRBV4-2 and J is TRBJ2-7, with 7 bases that match TRBD2. The CDR3 has 18 amino acids. Trimming took 2 bases from V and 0 from J; bases not matched to a gene: 13. Looked up from germline, CDR1 is LGHNA and CDR2 is YNFKEQ.

A remark on this clonotype: A much larger clone is a single base away; this may be a read error. The chain recombines TRBV27 with TRBJ2-7; D is possibly TRBD2 (5 bases). V lost 2 bases to trimming and J lost 2 bases, with 13 bases between them. The CDR3 has 15 amino acids. Germline V CDR1 and CDR2: MNHEY, SMNVEV (reference sequence). This CDR3 is CASSLRWERPYEQYF. The CDR3 bases are TGTGCCAGCAGTTTAAGGTGGGAGCGCCCCTACGAGCAGTACTTC.

As to this clonotype: This sequence may be a read error, since a much larger clone differs from it by one base. CDR3 protein: CASSLGRMKDEQYF. The CDR3 DNA reads as TGCGCCAGCAGCTTGGGACGTATGAAAGACGAGCAGTACTTC. The gene calls are TRBV5-1 and TRBJ2-7; no clear D. The V gene's germline CDR1 is SGHRS and CDR2 YFSETQ. This CDR3 contains 14 residues. V was shortened by 0 bases and J by 5 bases, with 12 bases between the two germline ends.

The table lists this clonotype with many counts. The rearrangement uses TRBV5-1 and TRBJ2-3; 12 bases align to TRBD2. Germline V gives CDR1 SGHRS, CDR2 YFSETQ. The CDR3 sequence is 16 residues long. With 4 bases clipped from V and 2 bases from J, the junction kept 5 bases outside the gene matches. Here the CDR3 DNA reads TGCGCCAGCAGCCCCGGACTAGCGGGATTCACAGATACGCAGTATTTT. This translates into CASSPGLAGFTDTQYF.

This clonotype was counted at least ten times. CDR3 in amino acids: CASNPLGGRGGYEQYF. In nucleotides, the CDR3 is TGTGCCAGCAATCCCCTAGGGGGCAGGGGAGGATACGAGCAGTACTTC. The chain employs TRBV27 and TRBJ2-7; the D gene is possibly TRBD1 (7 bases). This CDR3 has 16 amino acids. V lost 7 bases and J lost 4, with 23 bases in between. The germline gives CDR1 MNHEY, CDR2 SMNVEV (reference sequence).

This clonotype occurred many times. This rearrangement joins TRBV7-3 to TRBJ2-5; 8 nucleotides line up with TRBD2. CDR1 is SGHTA, CDR2 FQGTGA, per germline. The CDR3 has 15 amino acids. V was clipped by 5 bases and J by 5 bases; unmatched bases: 10. The CDR3 loop reads CASSRSGGARETQYF. CDR3 DNA: TGTGCCAGCAGCCGGAGCGGGGGCGCACGGGAGACCCAGTACTTC.

There are a few counts of this clonotype. The chain employs TRBV29-1 and TRBJ1-4; 7 bases are a match to TRBD1. With V trimmed by 7 bases and J by 0 bases, 8 bases remained unmatched. CDR3 length: 15 amino acids. Per germline, CDR1 SQVTM and CDR2 ANQGSEA. The CDR3 bases are TGCAGCGCCGGCGGGGACAGAGCAACTAATGAAAAACTGTTTTTT. Translated: CSAGGDRATNEKLFF.

This clonotype was picked up many times. The rearrangement links TRBV19 to TRBJ2-1, with D maybe TRBD2 (6 bases). The V gene lost 7 bases and the J gene lost 7 bases, with 17 bases spanning the gap. Germline V gene sequence: CDR1 LNHDA, CDR2 SQIVND (reference sequence). CDR3 length equals 14 residues. As DNA, the CDR3 is TGTGCCAGTACTATGGGACTTCACGGGAATGAGCAGTTCTTC. Amino acids: CASTMGLHGNEQFF.

In its sample, this clonotype was seen many times. The chain couples TRBV20-1 to TRBJ2-1; tentatively, D is TRBD2 (6 bases). This CDR3 has 15 residues. V lost 0 bases and J 5 bases, leaving 14 bases between the germline ends. The germline gives CDR1 DFQATT, CDR2 SNEGSKA (reference sequence). CDR3 nucleotides: TGCAGTGCTAGAGATATCGGTAGCGGCCACAATGAGCAGTTCTTC. Its protein product is CSARDIGSGHNEQFF.

This clonotype was seen at least ten times. The CDR3 region is CASSRAWAGVDSPLHF. The CDR3 DNA reads TGTGCCAGCAGCCGAGCGTGGGCAGGGGTTGATTCACCCCTCCACTTT. J is TRBJ1-6 and V is TRBV9, with TRBD1 as a possible D gene (6 bases). Germline CDR1 and CDR2: SGDLS and YYNGEE. CDR3 size: 16 residues. The V and J ends lost 4 bases and 8 bases respectively, with 19 bases between them. Combining the CDR3 with reference TRBV9 and TRBJ1-6 gives the whole variable domain DSGVTQTPKHLITATGQRVTLRCSPRSGDLSVYWYQQSLDQGLQFLIQYYNGEERAKGNILERFSAQQFPDLHSELNLSSLELGDSALYFCASSRAWAGVDSPLHFGNGTRLTVT.

This clonotype showed up just a few times. The CDR3 sequence: CASKSITSSGANVLTF. CDR3 sequence (DNA): TGTGCCAGTAAGAGCATAACCTCCTCTGGGGCCAACGTCCTGACTTTC. This chain joins TRBV19 and TRBJ2-6, with D unclear. CDR3 length: 16 amino acids. Germline lookup yields CDR1 LNHDA and CDR2 SQIVND (reference sequence). Trimming removed 7 bases at V and 0 bases at J, with 13 bases between. The complete variable domain, with remaining parts taken from reference TRBV19 and TRBJ2-6, reads DGGITQSPKYLFRKEGQNVTLSCEQNLNHDAMYWYRQDPGQGLRLIYYSQIVNDFQKGDIAEGYSVSREKKESFPLTVTSAQKNPTAFYLCASKSITSSGANVLTFGAGSRLTVL.

Sample share makes this clonotype medium-sized. The chain recombines TRBV20-1 with TRBJ2-3, with 8 nucleotides matching TRBD2. CDR1 is DFQATT and CDR2 is SNEGSKA in the germline V gene (reference sequence). The CDR3 totals 14 residues. V was pared by 8 bases and J by 7 bases, with 14 bases of the junction left unmatched. The CDR3 bases are TGCAGTTCCGGGGCAGCGGGAGTTTTAAATACGCAGTATTTT. The encoded protein is CSSGAAGVLNTQYF.